The clone carrying this TCR beta chain was counted only a few times. Its target is not known. All patients relapsed after autologous stem cell transplantation, and brentuximab vedotin exposure varied. Patients showed best responses of complete response, partial response or progressive disease. Trimming stripped 10 bases from V and 2 bases from J, with 14 bases between. This CDR3 comprises 14 residues. In germline, CDR1 is MDHEN, CDR2 SYDVKM. The data belong to a study of PD-1 blockade in classical Hodgkin lymphoma. On the study more broadly: Administration of nivolumab to patients was at 3 mg/kg intravenously every 2 weeks. Whole-study results and caveats: Unlike CD8+ TCR diversity, which did not rise significantly by C4D1, CD4+ TCR diversity did. Patients who began taking nivolumab under 1 year after ASCT were left out.

Sequencing was performed with immunoSEQ multiplex PCR; in TCRdb, only in-frame clones are kept and a portion is missing. This table has several thousand clones, 70% to 75% appearing once. This TCR came from a human donor with classical Hodgkin lymphoma. The chain joins TRBV28 to TRBJ2-2; D may match TRBD1 or TRBD2 (5 bases each). The source material was peripheral blood mononuclear cells (PBMCs), sampled at baseline. The CDR3 DNA reads as TGTGCCACGTACCGGGACGGTAACACCGGGGAGCTGTTTTTT. Residues: CATYRDGNTGELFF.